A selection of T cell receptor beta chains follows, all from one sample in a study of metastatic and nonmetastatic thyroid tumors. Using MiXCR, TCRdb reanalyzed the PCR reads. Here the sample spans 53,000 or so clones, approximately 22% being singletons. The sequenced sample was blood. The receptor set was obtained from a female donor with papillary thyroid cancer or a benign thyroid nodule (not recorded which). Some clones in this sample may be carry-over from other donors' samples. Both conserved end residues are part of each CDR3. A D gene is named only where the DNA matches it firmly. Size is omitted from some rows. Given values are once, few, many or a class for expanded clones.

CDR3	DNA	D	size	J	V
CSARDGRWSSYEQYF	TGCAGTGCTAGAGACGGTCGTTGGAGCTCCTACGAGCAGTACTTC	NA	NA	TRBJ2-7	TRBV20-1
CASTPEGRDNQPQHF	TGTGCCAGCACCCCAGAAGGAAGGGACAATCAGCCCCAGCATTTT	NA	many	TRBJ1-5	TRBV18
CASIRTGDGPKCSPLHF	TGTGCCAGCATCCGAACTGGGGACGGACCAAAGTGTTCACCCCTCCACTTT	NA	few	TRBJ1-6	TRBV28
CASNQDRASGGSGEQYF	TGTGCCAGCAACCAAGATCGGGCTAGCGGGGGGTCTGGCGAGCAGTACTTC	TRBD2	many	TRBJ2-7	TRBV3-1
CASSATSGTPETQYF	TGCGCCAGCAGTGCTACTAGCGGGACCCCAGAGACCCAGTACTTC	TRBD2	many	TRBJ2-5	TRBV10-2
CASSEGVHSYNEQFF	TGTGCCAGCAGCGAAGGGGTCCATTCCTACAATGAGCAGTTCTTC	NA	many	TRBJ2-1	TRBV7-3
CASSVGRGANVLTF	TGTGCCAGCAGCGTAGGGAGGGGGGCCAACGTCCTGACTTTC	NA	many	TRBJ2-6	TRBV11-1
CASSDLQNEQFF	TGTGCCAGTAGTGATCTCCAGAATGAGCAGTTCTTC	NA	many	TRBJ2-1	TRBV19
CAINSGLDAETQYF	TGTGCCATCAATAGCGGGCTCGATGCAGAGACCCAGTACTTC	TRBD2	many	TRBJ2-5	TRBV7-9
CASSNSGNTKAFF	TGTGCCAGCAGCAACTCAGGGAACACTAAAGCTTTCTTT	NA	many	TRBJ1-1	TRBV6-1
CASSPSPGLYEQYF	TGTGCCAGCTCACCTAGCCCGGGGCTCTACGAGCAGTACTTC	NA	NA	TRBJ2-7	TRBV18
CATSAGLADEQYF	TGTGCCACCAGTGCGGGACTAGCTGACGAGCAGTACTTC	TRBD2	many	TRBJ2-7	TRBV24-1
CSARDPGQGIGNQPQHF	TGCAGTGCTAGAGACCCGGGGCAGGGAATAGGCAATCAGCCCCAGCATTTT	NA	few	TRBJ1-5	TRBV20-1
CSARRQVAKNIQYF	TGCAGTGCTAGACGACAGGTAGCCAAAAACATTCAGTACTTC	NA	many	TRBJ2-4	TRBV20-1
CASSQTETNEKLFF	TGTGCCAGCAGCCAGACAGAAACTAATGAAAAACTGTTTTTT	NA	many	TRBJ1-4	TRBV3-1
CASSLPGQGSGELFF	TGTGCCAGCAGTCTACCGGGACAGGGGTCCGGGGAGCTGTTTTTT	TRBD1	many	TRBJ2-2	TRBV27
CASSISSGRRYIYEQFF	TGTGCCAGTAGTATATCCAGCGGGAGGAGGTATATCTATGAGCAGTTCTTC	TRBD2	many	TRBJ2-1	TRBV19
CASSLPGTGGDGTEAFF	TGTGCCAGCAGCCTTCCCGGGACAGGGGGCGATGGGACTGAAGCTTTCTTT	TRBD1	many	TRBJ1-1	TRBV5-6
CASSLQGTDQPQHF	TGTGCCAGCAGCTTACAGGGAACCGATCAGCCCCAGCATTTT	NA	many	TRBJ1-5	TRBV5-4
CASSDRREWSYEQYF	TGTGCCAGCAGTGATCGGCGGGAGTGGTCCTACGAGCAGTACTTC	TRBD2	many	TRBJ2-7	TRBV2
CATSREYTGELFF	TGTGCCACCAGCCGGGAGTACACCGGGGAGCTGTTTTTT	NA	many	TRBJ2-2	TRBV24-1
CASSESPLLATHSTDTQYF	TGTGCCAGCAGCGAGTCCCCTCTCCTAGCGACCCATAGCACAGATACGCAGTATTTT	NA	many	TRBJ2-3	TRBV9
CSSGILAGGAYEQYF	TGCAGTTCTGGAATACTAGCGGGAGGGGCCTACGAGCAGTACTTC	TRBD2	NA	TRBJ2-7	TRBV20-1
CASSQDSISYEQYF	TGCGCCAGCAGCCAAGATTCAATTTCCTACGAGCAGTACTTC	NA	many	TRBJ2-7	TRBV4-1
CATSPQGAGVGNNEQFF	TGTGCCACCAGCCCACAGGGGGCCGGAGTGGGTAACAATGAGCAGTTCTTC	TRBD1	many	TRBJ2-1	TRBV24-1
CASSRDSGISNQPQHF	TGTGCCAGTAGTCGGGACAGCGGGATTAGCAATCAGCCCCAGCATTTT	TRBD1	many	TRBJ1-5	TRBV19
CASSLDRYNEQLF	TGCGCCAGCAGTCTCGATCGTTACAATGAGCAGCTCTTC	NA	NA	TRBJ2-1	TRBV5-1
CASSITGQNNSPLHF	TGTGCCAGTAGTATAACCGGACAGAATAATTCACCCCTCCACTTT	NA	many	TRBJ1-6	TRBV19